This TCR beta chain came from a study of T cell changes during pregnancy in multiple sclerosis. This CDR3 region has 15 residues. Per germline, CDR1 MNHEY and CDR2 SVGAGI. V lost 0 bases and J lost 0, with 8 bases in between. Data came from immunoSEQ multiplex PCR; TCRdb stores just in-frame clones and leaves some out. The sample gives some 61,000 clones, around 90% of which show up once; around 0.89% is in the top ten. The sample was peripheral blood, taken in the second trimester of pregnancy. The chain joins TRBV6-5 to TRBJ1-2; D not certain. The origin of this receptor is a female donor with multiple sclerosis, enrolled in a pregnancy study. CDR3 coding DNA: TGTGCCAGCAGTTACTCGTCACCAGCTAACTATGGCTACACCTTC. Translation: CASSYSSPANYGYTF.